These 17 T cell receptor beta chains were sequenced from one sample in a study of blood T cell repertoires in COVID-19. Assay used: immunoSEQ multiplex PCR; TCRdb lists only in-frame clones, some missing. The data show about 130,000 clones, with around 70% seen just once and more than 5.5% held by the top ten. The sequenced sample was peripheral blood. The receptor source for this set is a man aged 55 to 70 with acute or convalescent COVID-19.

The chain is built from TRBV2 and TRBJ1-1; 10 bases line up with TRBD1. The junction had 5 bases not matched to a gene; V was cut back by 5 bases and J by 5 bases. This CDR3 region has 14 residues. The germline V gene encodes CDR1 SNHLY and CDR2 FYNNEI. The CDR3: CASSSTGGLTEAFF. For the CDR3, the DNA is TGTGCCAGCAGTTCGACAGGGGGCTTGACTGAAGCTTTCTTT.

This chain joins TRBV6-5 and TRBJ1-5; D may be TRBD1 (6 bases). CDR1 is MNHEY and CDR2 is SVGAGI in the germline V gene. V was clipped by 5 bases and J by 2 bases, with 16 bases between them. This CDR3 is 16 amino acids long. The CDR3 region has the DNA TGTGCCAGCAGTAACTTACAGGGCCGAGGCAATCAGCCCCAGCATTTT. Translated, it gives CASSNLQGRGNQPQHF.

This chain links TRBV19 with TRBJ1-1; 8 bases line up with TRBD1. The CDR3 is made up of 14 amino acids. Germline V gene sequence: CDR1 LNHDA, CDR2 SQIVND (reference sequence). V was clipped by 4 bases and J by 4 bases; unmatched bases: 5. CDR3 protein: CASSKKGQGTEAFF. The CDR3 DNA reads TGTGCCAGTAGTAAAAAAGGACAGGGCACTGAAGCTTTCTTT.

The V and J genes are TRBV5-1 and TRBJ2-3, with a tentative D call TRBD2 (6 bases). The CDR3 is 15 amino acids. V was pared by 3 bases and J by 0 bases, with 11 bases between. Germline V lookup: CDR1 SGHRS, CDR2 YFSETQ. CDR3 coding DNA: TGCGCCAGCAGCTCGACGGGGACTAGCACAGATACGCAGTATTTT. Protein product: CASSSTGTSTDTQYF.

CDR3 sequence (DNA): TGCGCCAGCAGCTTGGTACAGGGAGGAAACACCATATATTTT. The encoded protein is CASSLVQGGNTIYF. The chain recombines TRBV5-1 with TRBJ1-3; a possible D gene is TRBD1 (6 bases). Germline V gene sequence: CDR1 SGHRS, CDR2 YFSETQ. The CDR3 length is 14 residues. Trimming removed 0 bases at V and 4 bases at J, with 8 bases between.

The chain combines TRBV12-3 or TRBV12-4 with TRBJ1-2; D gene uncertain. CDR3 size: 13 residues. The V end lost 6 bases, the J end lost 0 bases, and 8 bases lay between the germline ends. CDR3 loop: CASSLDTNYGYTF. CDR3 nucleotides: TGTGCCAGCAGCCTAGATACTAACTATGGCTACACCTTC.

The genes are TRBV6-5 and TRBJ1-2, with 9 bases matching TRBD1. Trimming cost V 0 bases and J 3 bases; bases outside gene matches: 2. This CDR3 is 15 amino acids long. Germline CDR1 and CDR2: MNHEY and SVGAGI. The CDR3 here is CASSYSGTGYYGYTF. CDR3 bases: TGTGCCAGCAGTTACTCGGGGACAGGGTACTATGGCTACACCTTC.

This clone appeared once. This chain uses TRBV14 with TRBJ2-7; a possible D gene is TRBD2 (5 bases). CDR1 and CDR2 (germline): SGHDN, FVKESK. With 3 bases removed from V and 1 base from J, the gap between germline ends came to 13 bases. The CDR3 is 15 amino acids. The CDR3 sequence: CASSHTSRVSYEQYF. DNA of the CDR3: TGTGCCAGCAGCCACACTTCGCGGGTTTCCTACGAGCAGTACTTC.

V and J are TRBV2 and TRBJ2-1; D is undetermined. Trimming left V 6 bases short and J 8 bases short, with 8 bases between. The CDR3 runs to 11 residues. Germline V gene data show CDR1 as SNHLY and CDR2 as FYNNEI. CDR3 amino acids: CASSPHHEQFF. The CDR3 DNA reads TGTGCCAGCAGCCCACACCATGAGCAGTTCTTC.

The chain uses TRBV7-9 and TRBJ2-7; the D gene is possibly TRBD2 (6 bases). Looked up from germline, CDR1 is SEHNR and CDR2 is FQNEAQ (reference sequence). The CDR3 runs to 12 residues. Trimming took 9 bases from V and 6 from J, leaving 15 bases between them. The CDR3 is CARETSRREQYF. CDR3 in DNA: TGTGCCAGGGAAACTAGCCGACGCGAGCAGTACTTC.

This clone appeared once. The chain links TRBV19 to TRBJ2-6; TRBD1 matches at 7 bases. CDR1 and CDR2 (germline): LNHDA, SQIVND (reference sequence). The CDR3 sequence is 16 residues long. J was trimmed by 0 bases and V by 7 bases; bases with no gene match: 6. CDR3 residues: CASNFRQGSGANVLTF. The CDR3, as DNA: TGTGCCAGTAATTTCAGACAGGGCTCTGGGGCCAACGTCCTGACTTTC.

The chain employs TRBV14 and TRBJ1-1; 7 bases map to TRBD1. The trim removed 5 bases at V and 2 bases at J, leaving 14 bases unmatched. From germline, CDR1 is SGHDN and CDR2 FVKESK. This CDR3 is 17 amino acids long. DNA for the CDR3: TGTGCCAGCAGCAGACAGACAGGGTCAAGAGTTAACACTGAAGCTTTCTTT. Translating it yields CASSRQTGSRVNTEAFF.

This clone came up once. The chain couples TRBV23-1 to TRBJ2-2, with 7 bases identical to TRBD1. TRBV23-1 is designated an ORF whose function remains uncertain. The ends lost 4 bases at V and 7 bases at J; junction bases unmatched: 12. CDR3 length: 16 residues. CDR3 amino acids: CASSLFYDRAVGELFF. CDR3 nucleotide sequence: TGCGCCAGCAGTCTCTTCTATGACAGGGCGGTCGGGGAGCTGTTTTTT.

The CDR3 sequence is CASSLLRGNQPQHF. CDR3 coding DNA: TGTGCCAGCAGCTTATTACGGGGGAATCAGCCCCAGCATTTT. J is TRBJ1-5 and V is TRBV7-2; D might be TRBD1 (5 bases). The CDR3 runs 14 residues. Germline loops: CDR1 SGHTA, CDR2 FQGNSA. V was trimmed by 2 bases and J by 4 bases, leaving 9 bases between them.

The sample holds one count of this clone. The chain is built from TRBV12-3 or TRBV12-4 and TRBJ2-2; D gene uncertain. This CDR3 is built from 12 residues. V was clipped by 7 bases and J by 6 bases, with 9 bases between them. CDR3 in amino acids: CASTLSPGELFF. The CDR3 nucleotides read TGTGCCAGCACCCTATCACCCGGGGAGCTGTTTTTT.

The rearrangement uses TRBV28 and TRBJ1-3, with D possibly TRBD1 on 5 matching bases. The V gene's germline CDR1 is MDHEN and CDR2 SYDVKM. Trimming left V 7 bases short and J 0 bases short, with 13 bases between. The CDR3 has 15 residues. CDR3 residues: CASIPADSSGNTIYF. DNA for the CDR3: TGTGCCAGCATCCCCGCCGACAGCTCTGGAAACACCATATATTTT.

This chain uses TRBV19 with TRBJ2-2, with 7 bases lining up with TRBD1. Germline loops: CDR1 LNHDA, CDR2 SQIVND (reference sequence). This CDR3 is built from 15 residues. The ends lost 6 bases at V and 2 bases at J; junction bases unmatched: 6. This CDR3 is CASRPTGRNTGELFF. The DNA of the CDR3 is TGTGCCAGTAGACCGACAGGGCGAAACACCGGGGAGCTGTTTTTT.